The rows below give T cell receptor beta chains drawn from one sample of a study of metastatic and nonmetastatic thyroid tumors. TCRdb recomputed clones from the PCR reads via MiXCR. The table has roughly 40,000 clones, around 16% seen once. The sample was blood. These receptors came from a female donor with papillary thyroid cancer or a benign thyroid nodule (not recorded which). Some clones in this sample may be carry-over from other donors' samples. CDR3s include the opening cysteine and the closing phenylalanine or tryptophan. The order of the fields is J gene, D gene, clone size, V gene, CDR3 DNA, CDR3 protein. A D gene is named only where the DNA matches it firmly. Only some rows state a clone size, as once, few, many or a class for expanded clones.

>TRBJ2-7|.|many|TRBV20-1
TGCAGTGCTAGGATCTCCTACTCCTACGAGCAGTACTTC
CSARISYSYEQYF
>TRBJ1-2|.|many|TRBV10-2
TGCGCCAGCAGTGAGTTCAGGGCCTATGGCTACACCTTC
CASSEFRAYGYTF
>TRBJ1-2|.|many|TRBV19
TGTGCCAGTAGCAACAGCCAGCGATTCTCTGGCTACACCTTC
CASSNSQRFSGYTF
>TRBJ1-1|.|.|TRBV30
TGTGCCTGGAGTGGGCAGGGTTCTCAAGACACTGAAGCTTTCTTT
CAWSGQGSQDTEAFF
>TRBJ1-6|.|.|TRBV5-1
TGCGCCAGCAGCTTGAACTCAGGGGCCACCGGGTCACCCCTCCACTTC
CASSLNSGATGSPLHF
>TRBJ2-7|TRBD2|.|TRBV18
TGTGCCAACTCACTCAAAGGGGGGTCGGGACTAGCGGGACCTACCTACGAGCAGTACTTC
CANSLKGGSGLAGPTYEQYF
>TRBJ1-5|.|many|TRBV19
TGTGCCAGCGACAGTACACCTTATCAGCCCCAGCATTTT
CASDSTPYQPQHF
>TRBJ1-2|.|.|TRBV28
TGTGCCAGCATTGACTGGACCCATAGTTATGGCTACACCTTC
CASIDWTHSYGYTF
>TRBJ2-1|.|.|TRBV20-1
TGCAGTGCTAGGGACGTGCCGGGAGAGGGGGCTTTTACAAATGAGAAGTTCTTC
CSARDVPGEGAFTNEKFF
>TRBJ2-6|.|.|TRBV28
TGTGCCAGCAGTCTCTCCAGGTCCGGGGCTAACGTCCTGACTTTC
CASSLSRSGANVLTF
>TRBJ2-6|.|.|TRBV7-8
TGTGCCAGCAGCTTAGTAGGGCCAGGCCTCTCTTGGGCCAACGTCCTGACTTTC
CASSLVGPGLSWANVLTF
>TRBJ2-5|TRBD1|many|TRBV20-1
TGCAGTGCTAGAGTACAGGGGCAATCAGAGACCCAGTACTTC
CSARVQGQSETQYF
>TRBJ1-5|TRBD1|once|TRBV20-1
TGCAGTTCTAACAAGGACAGGAGTCAGCCACAGCATTTT
CSSNKDRSQPQHF
>TRBJ2-1|TRBD2|many|TRBV2
TGTGCCAGCATGGGGACTAGCGGGGTTAATGAGCAGTTCTTC
CASMGTSGVNEQFF
>TRBJ1-6|.|medium-sized|TRBV12-3/TRBV12-4
TGTGCCAGCAGCTCTCAGGAGACCAATTCACCCCTCCACTTT
CASSSQETNSPLHF
>TRBJ2-7|.|many|TRBV7-6
TGTGCCAGCAGCTTATCGGGTTACGAGCAGTACTTC
CASSLSGYEQYF
>TRBJ2-1|.|many|TRBV24-1
TGTGCCACCAGTGATTTCAATGAGCAGTTCTTC
CATSDFNEQFF
>TRBJ1-2|.|few|TRBV6-1
TGTGCCAGCAGAACCTCGGGGGCGAATGTTTATGGCTATACCTTC
CASRTSGANVYGYTF
>TRBJ1-5|TRBD1|many|TRBV20-1
TGCAGTGCACCGACAGGGCGGGGCAATCAGCCCCAGCATTTT
CSAPTGRGNQPQHF
>TRBJ1-6|.|many|TRBV12-3/TRBV12-4
TGTGCCAGCACCCTGACAGGCGGAAATTCACCCCTCCACTTT
CASTLTGGNSPLHF
>TRBJ1-6|.|few|TRBV28
TGTGCCAACATCCCCGGCAGGGTTACCTATAATTCACCCCTCCACTTT
CANIPGRVTYNSPLHF
>TRBJ1-2|.|many|TRBV28
TGTGCCAGCAGTTTTATGGCAGCTTCACCTAATAACTATGGCTACACCTTC
CASSFMAASPNNYGYTF
>TRBJ2-2|.|many|TRBV25-1
TGTGCCAGCAGTGTTCGGGGGTACGCCGGGGAGCTGTTTTTT
CASSVRGYAGELFF
>TRBJ2-2|.|.|TRBV20-1
TGCAGTGCTAGGAGGGTACTCAACACCGGGGATCTGTTTTTT
CSARRVLNTGDLFF
>TRBJ2-2|.|many|TRBV19
TGTGCCAGTAGTATAGTCAGGCAGGGGGAGGCCGGGGAGCTGTTTTTT
CASSIVRQGEAGELFF
>TRBJ2-7|TRBD1|many|TRBV20-1
TGCAGTGCCTTGAGGGGACAGGGGTGGATCTACGAGCAGTACTTC
CSALRGQGWIYEQYF
>TRBJ1-5|.|many|TRBV28
TGTGCCAGCAGTTTCTCGGACAGAGACAATCAGCCCCAGCATTTT
CASSFSDRDNQPQHF
>TRBJ2-7|TRBD2|.|TRBV7-3
TGTGTCAGCAGCCGCACGACTAGCGGGATCTCCTACGAGCAGTACTTC
CVSSRTTSGISYEQYF
>TRBJ2-1|TRBD2|.|TRBV7-8
TGTGCCAGCAGGATCAGACTAGCGGGGAAGGTGTTCTTC
CASRIRLAGKVFF
>TRBJ1-6|.|many|TRBV28
TGTGCCAGCAGCGTTGACAGCTATAATTCACCCCTCCACTTT
CASSVDSYNSPLHF
>TRBJ2-1|.|many|TRBV20-1
TGCAGTGCTGACTTAAACTCCTACAATGAGCAGTTCTTC
CSADLNSYNEQFF